This record looks at one TCR beta chain sequence and its context. This entry belongs to a study of blood T cell repertoires in COVID-19. The repertoire was sequenced with immunoSEQ multiplex PCR; TCRdb's copy has only in-frame clones and lacks some. Of around 71,000 clones listed, around 86% were seen once; the top ten hold roughly 2%. V was trimmed by 4 bases and J by 10 bases, leaving 22 bases between them. This CDR3 comprises 15 residues. Germline lookup yields CDR1 MNHEY and CDR2 SMNVEV (reference sequence). Sequencing was performed on peripheral blood. V gene TRBV27 combines with J gene TRBJ1-1; D is unresolved. This receptor was taken from a woman aged 60-75 years with acute or convalescent COVID-19. CDR3 protein: CASSYVASQAFRAFF. CDR3 DNA sequence: TGTGCCAGCAGTTATGTGGCGTCTCAGGCGTTCCGAGCTTTCTTT.